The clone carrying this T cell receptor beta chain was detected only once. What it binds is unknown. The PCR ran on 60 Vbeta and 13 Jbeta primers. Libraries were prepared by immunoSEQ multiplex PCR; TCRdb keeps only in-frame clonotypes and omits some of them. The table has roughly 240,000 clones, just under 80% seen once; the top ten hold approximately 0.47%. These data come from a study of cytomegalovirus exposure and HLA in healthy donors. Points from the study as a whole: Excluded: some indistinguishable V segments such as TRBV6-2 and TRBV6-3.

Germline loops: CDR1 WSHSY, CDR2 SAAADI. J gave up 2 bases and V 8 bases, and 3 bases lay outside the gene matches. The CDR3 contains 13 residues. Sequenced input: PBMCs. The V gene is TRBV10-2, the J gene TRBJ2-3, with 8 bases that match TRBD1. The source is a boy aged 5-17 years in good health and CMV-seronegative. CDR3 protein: CASRGQDTDTQYF. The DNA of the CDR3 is TGCGCCAGCCGGGGACAGGACACAGATACGCAGTATTTT.